A single sample is the source of the 19 T cell receptor beta chains below, sequenced in a study of cytomegalovirus exposure and HLA in healthy donors. The PCR used 60 Vbeta and 13 Jbeta primers. This table comes from immunoSEQ multiplex PCR, and its TCRdb copy is limited to in-frame clones, with some not included. Here the sample spans about 160,000 clones, 79% being singletons. Sequencing was carried out using PBMCs. Receptors were obtained from a man aged 50-60 years in good health and CMV-seropositive.

This clone was detected ten times or more. The chain couples TRBV10-3 to TRBJ2-7, with a possible D match to TRBD2 (5 bases). The CDR3 contains 13 residues. Per germline, CDR1 ENHRY and CDR2 SYGVKD. V was trimmed by 3 bases and J by 5 bases, leaving 11 bases between them. The CDR3 DNA sequence: TGTGCCATCAGTGACGGTCGGGAAGACGAGCAGTACTTC. It yields the protein CAISDGREDEQYF.

The gene calls are TRBV2 and TRBJ1-5; perhaps TRBD1 as D (5 bases). The CDR3 covers 14 residues. The V and J ends lost 6 bases and 6 bases respectively, with 15 bases between them. Germline V lookup: CDR1 SNHLY, CDR2 FYNNEI. CDR3 bases: TGTGCCAGCAGCCGAGGCCTGGGGCGTCAGCCCCAGCATTTT. This sequence encodes CASSRGLGRQPQHF. The full variable domain, with the rest looked up from reference TRBV2 and TRBJ1-5, is EPEVTQTPSHQVTQMGQEVILRCVPISNHLYFYWYRQILGQKVEFLVSFYNNEISEKSEIFDDQFSVERPDGSNFTLKIRSTKLEDSAMYFCASSRGLGRQPQHFGDGTRLSIL.

This clone was counted a few times. The V and J genes are TRBV5-8 and TRBJ2-1; the match to TRBD1 covers 9 bases. Looked up from germline, CDR1 is SGHTS and CDR2 is YDEGEE. V lost 0 bases and J lost 4; bases outside the gene matches: 2. There are 15 residues in the CDR3. The CDR3 region is CASSLETGGYNEQFF. The CDR3 bases are TGTGCCAGCAGCTTGGAGACAGGGGGTTACAATGAGCAGTTCTTC. Full variable domain (outside the CDR3, taken from reference TRBV5-8 and TRBJ2-1): EAGVTQSPTHLIKTRGQQATLRCSPISGHTSVYWYQQALGLGLQFLLWYDEGEERNRGNFPPRFSGRQFPNYSSELNVNALELEDSALYLCASSLETGGYNEQFFGPGTRLTVL.

The gene calls are TRBV5-6 and TRBJ1-2, with D tentatively TRBD1 (6 bases). Germline V gene lookup returns CDR1 SGHDT and CDR2 YYEEEE. The CDR3 has 12 amino acids. Trimming removed 2 bases from V and 5 bases from J, with 7 bases in between. The CDR3 here is CASSLQGYGYTF. CDR3 nucleotide sequence: TGTGCCAGCAGCTTACAGGGATATGGCTACACCTTC.

The chain combines TRBV29-1 with TRBJ2-1; TRBD2 agrees at 10 bases. This CDR3 spans 16 amino acids. Germline CDR1 and CDR2: SQVTM and ANQGSEA. V shed 1 base and J 7 bases; nucleotides not matched to a gene: 10. CDR3 coding DNA: TGCAGCGTTGAAGGGTCAAGCGGGAGGGCCGGTAATGAGCAGTTCTTC. It yields the protein CSVEGSSGRAGNEQFF.

Here the CDR3 reads CASSLASGSVNEQFF. CDR3 bases: TGCGCCAGCAGCTTGGCAAGCGGGAGTGTCAATGAGCAGTTCTTC. The V gene is TRBV5-1, the J gene TRBJ2-1; 8 bases align to TRBD2. The CDR3 extends over 15 amino acids. Trimming cost V 0 bases and J 6 bases; bases outside gene matches: 5. Germline V lookup: CDR1 SGHRS, CDR2 YFSETQ.

The rearrangement links TRBV10-3 to TRBJ2-3; 12 positions agree with TRBD2. CDR3 length: 16 amino acids. Germline assignment: CDR1 ENHRY and CDR2 SYGVKD. After removal of 1 base from V and 15 bases from J, the junction contained 14 bases not matched to a gene. The CDR3 nucleotides read TGTGCCATCAGTGAGTGGGCGGGGACTAGCGGGCTACTGATCTATTTT. Its protein product is CAISEWAGTSGLLIYF.

The genes are TRBV11-2 and TRBJ1-2; 9 nucleotides agree with TRBD1. CDR1 and CDR2 from the germline V gene are SGHAT and FQNNGV. The CDR3 contains 16 residues. V shed 0 bases and J 7 bases; nucleotides not matched to a gene: 9. The CDR3 here is CASSLDRPGTGSGYTF. The CDR3 DNA sequence: TGTGCCAGCAGCTTAGATAGGCCCGGGACAGGGAGTGGCTACACCTTC.

V gene TRBV10-1 combines with J gene TRBJ2-7, with 10 positions matching TRBD1. The V gene's germline CDR1 is WNHNN and CDR2 SYGVQD (reference sequence). The CDR3 loop spans 14 amino acids. Trimming cost V 5 bases and J 6 bases; bases outside gene matches: 7. Written as DNA, the CDR3 is TGCGCCAGCAGTCCGGGACAGGGGTATGGCGAGCAGTACTTC. Its translation is CASSPGQGYGEQYF.

This chain uses TRBV28 with TRBJ1-2, with a weak D call TRBD1 (5 bases). Germline V gene sequence: CDR1 MDHEN, CDR2 SYDVKM. Trimming took off 5 bases at V and 0 bases at J, with 13 bases between the two ends. This CDR3 has 15 residues. The CDR3 is CASSLWGRANYGYTF. The CDR3 region has the DNA TGTGCCAGCAGTCTTTGGGGGAGGGCTAACTATGGCTACACCTTC.

The gene calls are TRBV19 and TRBJ2-1; 13 bases are shared with TRBD2. There are 17 residues in the CDR3. Germline CDR1 is LNHDA and CDR2 is SQIVND (reference sequence). With V trimmed by 5 bases and J by 4 bases, 8 bases remained unmatched. In DNA form, the CDR3 reads TGTGCCAGTAGTTCCAGACTAGCGGGAGGATTGTACAATGAGCAGTTCTTC. This sequence encodes CASSSRLAGGLYNEQFF.

The chain couples TRBV25-1 to TRBJ1-1; the D gene is possibly TRBD1 (6 bases). V was trimmed by 1 base and J by 0 bases, leaving 9 bases between them. The CDR3 is made up of 15 amino acids. Germline CDR1 is MGHDK and CDR2 is SYGVNS. This CDR3 is CASSELGDMNTEAFF. DNA for the CDR3: TGTGCCAGCAGTGAATTAGGGGACATGAACACTGAAGCTTTCTTT.

This clone was observed a single time. This chain connects TRBV27 to TRBJ2-3, with TRBD2 matching over 15 bases. Germline assignment: CDR1 MNHEY and CDR2 SMNVEV (reference sequence). Trimming cost V 0 bases and J 4 bases; bases outside gene matches: 17. The CDR3 is 22 residues long. The CDR3 loop reads CASSLSSLGLAGGPLLSDTQYF. CDR3 DNA: TGTGCCAGCAGTTTATCCTCCCTTGGACTAGCGGGAGGGCCGTTGTTGTCAGATACGCAGTATTTT.

The rearrangement joins TRBV28 to TRBJ2-7, with TRBD1 matching 7 bases. CDR3 length: 15 residues. V was clipped by 6 bases and J by 4 bases; unmatched bases: 12. CDR1 is MDHEN, CDR2 SYDVKM, per germline. CDR3 DNA sequence: TGTGCCAGCAGCGCCCCGGGACAGCGAGTTTACGAGCAGTACTTC. This translates into CASSAPGQRVYEQYF.

The V gene is TRBV7-3, the J gene TRBJ2-6; 7 positions agree with TRBD2. The germline V gene encodes CDR1 SGHTA and CDR2 FQGTGA. Trimming at V came to 5 bases and at J to 2 bases, leaving 6 bases not matched to a gene. CDR3 length: 16 amino acids. This CDR3 reads CASSPEGRAGANVLTF. As DNA, the CDR3 is TGTGCCAGCAGCCCGGAGGGGAGGGCTGGGGCCAACGTCCTGACTTTC.

CDR3 nucleotide sequence: TGTGCCAGCAGCTTGCAGCGGGAAGTCACTGAAGCTTTCTTT. This gives the protein CASSLQREVTEAFF. This chain uses TRBV5-6 with TRBJ1-1; D not resolved. Germline CDR1 and CDR2: SGHDT and YYEEEE. Trimming took 1 base from V and 4 from J, leaving 11 bases between them. This CDR3 comprises 14 residues. Full variable domain (outside the CDR3, taken from reference TRBV5-6 and TRBJ1-1): DAGVTQSPTHLIKTRGQQVTLRCSPKSGHDTVSWYQQALGQGPQFIFQYYEEEERQRGNFPDRFSGHQFPNYSSELNVNALLLGDSALYLCASSLQREVTEAFFGQGTRLTVV.

V gene TRBV5-1 combines with J gene TRBJ2-2; a possible D gene is TRBD2 (5 bases). Trimming cost V 0 bases and J 1 base, with 10 bases left between them. Germline values: CDR1 SGHRS, CDR2 YFSETQ. This CDR3 contains 16 residues. The CDR3 region is CASSLGSGRNTGELFF. CDR3 in DNA: TGCGCCAGCAGCTTGGGGAGCGGTAGGAACACCGGGGAGCTGTTTTTT.

This clone showed up just once. The gene calls are TRBV6-5 and TRBJ2-7, with a possible D match to TRBD2 (6 bases). CDR1 is MNHEY and CDR2 is SVGAGI in the germline V gene. Trimming stripped 0 bases from V and 2 bases from J, with 8 bases between. The CDR3 is 14 amino acids. The CDR3: CASSYSGGTYEQYF. The CDR3, as DNA: TGTGCCAGCAGTTACTCGGGCGGGACCTACGAGCAGTACTTC.

Only a few counts were recorded for this clone. This sequence joins TRBV15 and TRBJ2-7; D is undetermined. Germline values: CDR1 LNHNV, CDR2 YYDKDF (reference sequence). V was cut by 0 bases and J by 2 bases, with 11 bases left in between. The CDR3 is 15 residues long. CDR3 in DNA: TGTGCCACCAGCAGAGACCCCCGACAAACCTACGAGCAGTACTTC. Encoded protein: CATSRDPRQTYEQYF.